One and the same sample provided the 5 T cell receptor beta chains below, sequenced in a study of blood T cell repertoires in COVID-19. This table comes from immunoSEQ multiplex PCR, and its TCRdb copy is limited to in-frame clones, with some not included. This repertoire shows roughly 400,000 clones, about 92% found once; its top ten account for roughly 0.66%. Sequencing used PBMCs or T cells enriched from blood (not recorded which). The source of these receptors is a man aged 18 to 35 who had recovered from COVID-19.

This clone has just one count. Relative to the germline gene, one junction end is altered; a read error may explain this. This chain uses TRBV6-4 with TRBJ1-2; 8 bases are shared with TRBD1. The CDR3 runs 12 residues. In germline, CDR1 is MRHNA, CDR2 SNTAGT. CDR3: CATRQGNSGYTF. In DNA form, the CDR3 reads TGTGCCACCAGACAGGGGAACTCTGGCTACACCTTC.

The chain recombines TRBV28 with TRBJ1-3, with 7 nucleotides matching TRBD1. This CDR3 spans 16 amino acids. CDR1 and CDR2 from the germline V gene are MDHEN and SYDVKM. J lost 0 bases, V lost 6 bases, and 8 bases had no gene match. CDR3 loop: CASSSMTGTSGNTIYF. The CDR3 DNA reads TGTGCCAGCAGCTCGATGACAGGGACCTCTGGAAACACCATATATTTT.

The rearrangement links TRBV4-2 to TRBJ1-1; D ambiguous. Trimming left V 3 bases short and J 3 bases short, with 14 bases between. Germline CDR1 LGHNA, CDR2 YNFKEQ. This CDR3 is built from 15 residues. The CDR3: CASSQHREDDTEAFF. DNA for the CDR3: TGTGCCAGCAGCCAGCACCGGGAGGACGACACTGAAGCTTTCTTT.

V gene TRBV6-1 combines with J gene TRBJ1-1; D gene uncertain. Looked up from germline, CDR1 is MNHNS and CDR2 is SASEGT. The CDR3 sequence is 14 residues long. Trimming removed 1 base at V and 2 bases at J, with 8 bases between. The CDR3 region is CASSEVSVNTEAFF. In DNA form, the CDR3 reads TGTGCCAGCAGTGAAGTTTCAGTTAACACTGAAGCTTTCTTT.

The J gene is TRBJ1-6, the V gene TRBV30; 9 positions match TRBD1. CDR1 GTSNPN and CDR2 SVGIG come from the germline V gene (reference sequence). J lost 8 bases, V lost 3 bases, and 5 bases had no gene match. This CDR3 region has 14 residues. The CDR3 sequence: CAWRAGTGYSPLHF. CDR3 sequence (DNA): TGTGCCTGGAGGGCCGGGACAGGGTATTCACCCCTCCACTTT.